This TCR beta chain was captured in a study of cytomegalovirus exposure and HLA in healthy donors. Study-level findings and limits: Later analysis demonstrated an association between a missense DCLRE1C variant and TCR beta V- and J-gene trimming. In a later analysis, specific HLA alleles were associated with approximately 16,000 TCR beta sequences at a 0.05 false discovery rate.

As concerns this clone: Antigen: not known.

The germline V gene has CDR1 MNHEY and CDR2 SMNVEV (reference sequence). The trim removed 3 bases at V and 5 bases at J, leaving 7 bases unmatched. The CDR3 has 15 residues. A multiplex PCR was run with 60 Vbeta primers and 13 Jbeta primers. The repertoire was sequenced with immunoSEQ multiplex PCR; TCRdb's copy has only in-frame clones and lacks some. Found here are 250,000 or so clones, around 90% of them singletons; the top ten hold 1.5% to 2%. This rearrangement joins TRBV27 to TRBJ2-1; 7 nucleotides line up with TRBD2. Sample: PBMCs. This clonotype originated in a girl aged 2 to 9 in good health and CMV-seronegative. CDR3 protein: CASSLIAGGHNEQFF. The CDR3 DNA sequence: TGTGCCAGCAGTTTGATAGCGGGCGGACACAATGAGCAGTTCTTC.